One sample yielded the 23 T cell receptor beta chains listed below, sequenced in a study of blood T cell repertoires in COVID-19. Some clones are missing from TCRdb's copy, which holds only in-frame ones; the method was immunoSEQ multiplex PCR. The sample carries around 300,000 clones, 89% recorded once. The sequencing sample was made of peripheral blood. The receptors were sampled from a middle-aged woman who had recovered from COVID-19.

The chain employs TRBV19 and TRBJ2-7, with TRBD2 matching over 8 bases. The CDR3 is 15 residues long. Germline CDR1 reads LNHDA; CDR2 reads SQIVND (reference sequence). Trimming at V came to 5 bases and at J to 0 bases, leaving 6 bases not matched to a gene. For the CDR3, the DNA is TGTGCCAGTAGTCCCGGGACTAGGACCTCCTACGAGCAGTACTTC. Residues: CASSPGTRTSYEQYF.

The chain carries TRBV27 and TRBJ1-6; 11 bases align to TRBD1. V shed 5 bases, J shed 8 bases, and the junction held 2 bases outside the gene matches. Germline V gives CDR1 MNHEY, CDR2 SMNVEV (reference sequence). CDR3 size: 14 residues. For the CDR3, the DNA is TGTGCCAGCAGTGTGGGACAGGGGGATTCACCCCTCCACTTT. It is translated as CASSVGQGDSPLHF.

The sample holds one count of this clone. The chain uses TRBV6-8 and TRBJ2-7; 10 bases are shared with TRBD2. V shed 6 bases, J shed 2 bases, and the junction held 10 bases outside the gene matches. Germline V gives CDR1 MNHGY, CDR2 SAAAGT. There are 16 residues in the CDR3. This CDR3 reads CASRNPGLAETYEQYF. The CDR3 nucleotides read TGTGCCAGCAGAAATCCCGGACTAGCGGAAACCTACGAGCAGTACTTC.

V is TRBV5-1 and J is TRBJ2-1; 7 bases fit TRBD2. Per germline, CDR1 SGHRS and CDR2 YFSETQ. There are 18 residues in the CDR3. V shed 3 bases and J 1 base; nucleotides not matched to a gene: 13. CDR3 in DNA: TGCGCCAGCAGCTCTACGTTTGGCGGCGGGAGTTCCTACAATGAGCAGTTCTTC. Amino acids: CASSSTFGGGSSYNEQFF.

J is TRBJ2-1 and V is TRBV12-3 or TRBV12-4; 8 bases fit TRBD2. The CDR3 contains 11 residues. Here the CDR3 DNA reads TGTGCTACCAGGGGAGGACTAGCTCGGTTCTTC. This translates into CATRGGLARFF.

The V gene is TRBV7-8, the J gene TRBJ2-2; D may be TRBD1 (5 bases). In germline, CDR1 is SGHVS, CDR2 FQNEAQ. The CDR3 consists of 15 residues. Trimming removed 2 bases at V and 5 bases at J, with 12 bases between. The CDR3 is CASSLSQGRTGELFF. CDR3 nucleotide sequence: TGTGCCAGCAGCTTAAGTCAGGGAAGAACCGGGGAGCTGTTTTTT.

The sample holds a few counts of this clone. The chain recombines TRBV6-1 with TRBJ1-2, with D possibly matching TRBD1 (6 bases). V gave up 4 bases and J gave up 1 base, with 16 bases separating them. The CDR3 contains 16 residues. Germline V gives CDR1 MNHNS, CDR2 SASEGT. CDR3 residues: CASSVGRGGYNYGYTF. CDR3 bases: TGTGCCAGCAGTGTTGGGAGGGGGGGGTATAACTATGGCTACACCTTC.

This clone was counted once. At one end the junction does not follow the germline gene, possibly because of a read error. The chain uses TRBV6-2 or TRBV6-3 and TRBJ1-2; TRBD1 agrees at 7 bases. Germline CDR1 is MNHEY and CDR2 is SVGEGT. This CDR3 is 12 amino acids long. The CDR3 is CASSYPTGSGIF. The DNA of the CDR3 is TGTGCCAGCAGTTACCCGACAGGGTCCGGTATCTTC.

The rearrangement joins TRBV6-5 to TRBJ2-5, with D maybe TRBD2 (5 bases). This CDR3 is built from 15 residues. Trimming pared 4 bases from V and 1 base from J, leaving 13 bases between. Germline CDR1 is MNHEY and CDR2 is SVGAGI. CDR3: CASSSSPGVQETQYF. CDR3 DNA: TGTGCCAGCAGTTCCTCTCCCGGGGTCCAAGAGACCCAGTACTTC.

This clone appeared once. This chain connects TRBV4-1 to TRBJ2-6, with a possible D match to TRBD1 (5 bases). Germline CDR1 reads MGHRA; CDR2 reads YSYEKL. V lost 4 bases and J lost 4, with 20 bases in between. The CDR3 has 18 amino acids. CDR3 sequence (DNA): TGCGCCAGCAGCCGGAACCAGGGTGGTACCCCGGGGGCCAACGTCCTGACTTTC. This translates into CASSRNQGGTPGANVLTF.

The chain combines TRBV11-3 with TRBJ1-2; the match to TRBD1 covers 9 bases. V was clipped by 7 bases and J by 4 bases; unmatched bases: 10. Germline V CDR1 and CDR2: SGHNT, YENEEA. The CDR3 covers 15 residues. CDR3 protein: CASTSPGQGPYGYTF. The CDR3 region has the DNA TGTGCCAGCACCAGCCCGGGACAGGGACCCTATGGCTACACCTTC. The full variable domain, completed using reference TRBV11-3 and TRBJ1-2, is EAGVVQSPRYKIIEKKQPVAFWCNPISGHNTLYWYLQNLGQGPELLIRYENEEAVDDSQLPKDRFSAERLKGVDSTLKIQPAELGDSAVYLCASTSPGQGPYGYTFGSGTRLTVV.

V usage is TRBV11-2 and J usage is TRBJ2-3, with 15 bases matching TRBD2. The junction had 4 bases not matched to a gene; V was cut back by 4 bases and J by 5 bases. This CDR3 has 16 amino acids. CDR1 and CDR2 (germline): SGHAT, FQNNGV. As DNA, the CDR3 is TGTGCCAGCAGCTCCAGGACTAGCGGGAGGGTAGATACGCAGTATTTT. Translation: CASSSRTSGRVDTQYF.

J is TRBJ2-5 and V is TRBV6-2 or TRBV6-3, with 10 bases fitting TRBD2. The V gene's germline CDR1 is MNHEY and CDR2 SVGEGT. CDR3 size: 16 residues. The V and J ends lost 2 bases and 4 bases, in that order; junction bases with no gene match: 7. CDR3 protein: CASSYGLAGAGETQYF. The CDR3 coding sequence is TGTGCCAGCAGTTACGGGCTAGCGGGAGCAGGAGAGACCCAGTACTTC.

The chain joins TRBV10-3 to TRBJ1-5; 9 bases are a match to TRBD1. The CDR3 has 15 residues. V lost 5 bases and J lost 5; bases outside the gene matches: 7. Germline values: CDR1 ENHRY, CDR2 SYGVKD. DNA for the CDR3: TGTGCCATCAGTTCCGGGACAGGGACCGATCAGCCCCAGCATTTT. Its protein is CAISSGTGTDQPQHF.

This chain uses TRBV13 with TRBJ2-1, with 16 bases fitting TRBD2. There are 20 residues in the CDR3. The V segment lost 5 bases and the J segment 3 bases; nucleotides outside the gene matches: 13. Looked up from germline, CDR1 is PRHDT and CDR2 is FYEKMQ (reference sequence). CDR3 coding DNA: TGTGCCAGCAGCGCCGGGACGCCGGGACTAGCGGGAGGGTTCTACAATGAGCAGTTCTTC. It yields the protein CASSAGTPGLAGGFYNEQFF. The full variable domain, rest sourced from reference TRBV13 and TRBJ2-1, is AAGVIQSPRHLIKEKRETATLKCYPIPRHDTVYWYQQGPGQDPQFLISFYEKMQSDKGSIPDRFSAQQFSDYHSELNMSSLELGDSALYFCASSAGTPGLAGGFYNEQFFGPGTRLTVL.

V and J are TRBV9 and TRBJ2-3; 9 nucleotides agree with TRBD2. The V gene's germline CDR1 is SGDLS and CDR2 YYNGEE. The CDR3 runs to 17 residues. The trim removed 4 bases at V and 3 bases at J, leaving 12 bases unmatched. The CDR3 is CASSFLPAGGGTDTQYF. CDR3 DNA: TGTGCCAGCAGCTTCCTCCCGGCGGGAGGGGGGACAGATACGCAGTATTTT.

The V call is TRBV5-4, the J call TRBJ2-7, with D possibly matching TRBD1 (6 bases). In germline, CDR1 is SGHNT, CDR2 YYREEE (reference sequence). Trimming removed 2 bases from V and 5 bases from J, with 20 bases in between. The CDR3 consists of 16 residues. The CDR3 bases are TGTGCCAGCAGCTTCGGTCAGGGGATCTTAGCTCACGAGCAGTACTTC. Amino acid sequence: CASSFGQGILAHEQYF.

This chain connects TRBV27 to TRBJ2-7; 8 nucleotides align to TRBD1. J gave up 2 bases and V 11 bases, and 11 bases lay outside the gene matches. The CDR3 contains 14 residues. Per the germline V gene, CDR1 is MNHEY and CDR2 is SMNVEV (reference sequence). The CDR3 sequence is CAPFGQGGTYEQYF. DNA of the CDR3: TGTGCCCCCTTCGGACAGGGAGGAACCTACGAGCAGTACTTC.

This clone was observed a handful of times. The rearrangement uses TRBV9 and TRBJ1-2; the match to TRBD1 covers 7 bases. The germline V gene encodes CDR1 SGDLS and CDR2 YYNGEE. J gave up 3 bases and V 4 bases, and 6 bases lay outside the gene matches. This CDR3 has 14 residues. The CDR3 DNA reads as TGTGCCAGCAGCCCCTCAGGACAGGACTATGGCTACACCTTC. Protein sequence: CASSPSGQDYGYTF.

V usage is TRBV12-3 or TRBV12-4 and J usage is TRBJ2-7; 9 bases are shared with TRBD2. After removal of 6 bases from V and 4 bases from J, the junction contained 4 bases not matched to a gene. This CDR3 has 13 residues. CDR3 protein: CASRASGMYEQYF. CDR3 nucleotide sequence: TGTGCCAGCAGGGCTAGCGGGATGTACGAGCAGTACTTC.

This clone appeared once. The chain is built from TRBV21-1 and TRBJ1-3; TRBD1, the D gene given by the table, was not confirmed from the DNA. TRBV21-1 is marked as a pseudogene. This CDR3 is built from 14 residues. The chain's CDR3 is CASSQTPRGNTIYF. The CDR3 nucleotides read TGTGCCAGCAGTCAGACACCGCGAGGAAACACCATATATTTT.

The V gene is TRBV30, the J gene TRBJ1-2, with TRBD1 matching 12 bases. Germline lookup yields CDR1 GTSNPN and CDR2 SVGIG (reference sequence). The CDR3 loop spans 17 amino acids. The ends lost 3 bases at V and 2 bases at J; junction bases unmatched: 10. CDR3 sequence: CAWRGQGAVPLNYGYTF. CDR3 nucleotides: TGTGCCTGGAGGGGACAGGGGGCCGTCCCTTTGAACTATGGCTACACCTTC.

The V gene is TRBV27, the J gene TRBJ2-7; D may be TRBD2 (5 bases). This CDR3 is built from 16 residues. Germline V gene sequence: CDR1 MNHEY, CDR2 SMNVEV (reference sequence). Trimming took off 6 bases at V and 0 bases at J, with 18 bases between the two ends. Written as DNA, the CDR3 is TGTGCCAGCAGCCGACGCCGCCCCGAGGGCTCCTACGAGCAGTACTTC. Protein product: CASSRRRPEGSYEQYF.